The 31 T cell receptor beta chains given below trace back to one sample, sequenced in a study of identical twins. TCRdb fed the 5' RACE reads into MiXCR, producing one record per CDR3 protein. The sample yields under 1 million distinct CDR3 sequences, roughly 12% seen once. These same records also appear under a second study, on yellow fever vaccine responses in identical twins.

The sequenced sample was PBMCs. The receptor source for this set is a woman aged 18-29 years in good health.

The gene calls are TRBV29-1 and TRBJ2-1, with TRBD2 matching over 9 bases. With 4 bases clipped from V and 8 bases from J, the junction kept 9 bases outside the gene matches. This CDR3 has 14 amino acids. The germline gives CDR1 SQVTM, CDR2 ANQGSEA. In DNA form, the CDR3 reads TGCAGCGTTGTGGCTAGCGGGGTGATATATGAGCAGTTCTTC. This sequence encodes CSVVASGVIYEQFF.

This clonotype was observed a handful of times. The rearrangement links TRBV12-3 or TRBV12-4 to TRBJ1-6; the D gene is possibly TRBD1 (6 bases). V dropped 4 bases and J dropped 8 bases, with 18 bases sitting between them. This CDR3 comprises 16 residues. Written as DNA, the CDR3 is TGTGCCAGCAGTTCACAGGGAGTTCTGGCTGATTCACCCCTCCACTTT. Translation gives CASSSQGVLADSPLHF.

This clonotype occurred a few times. This chain joins TRBV5-1 and TRBJ2-7; D is perhaps TRBD1 or TRBD2 (5 bases each). CDR3 size: 18 residues. In germline, CDR1 is SGHRS, CDR2 YFSETQ. V lost 0 bases to trimming and J lost 1 base, with 20 bases between them. CDR3 loop: CASSLGWAVTGPSYEQYF. CDR3 DNA: TGCGCCAGCAGCTTGGGTTGGGCAGTAACGGGGCCGTCCTACGAGCAGTACTTC.

This clonotype was counted between two and nine times. This chain links TRBV7-6 with TRBJ2-7; D is possibly TRBD1 (5 bases). The CDR3 length is 14 residues. The V gene lost 4 bases and the J gene lost 4 bases, with 14 bases spanning the gap. Germline V CDR1 and CDR2: SGHVS, FNYEAQ. This CDR3 is CASSSQFQGYEQYF. The CDR3 DNA is TGTGCCAGCAGCTCTCAGTTCCAGGGATACGAGCAGTACTTC.

J is TRBJ2-7 and V is TRBV20-1, with TRBD1 matching over 7 bases. CDR1 DFQATT and CDR2 SNEGSKA come from the germline V gene (reference sequence). The CDR3 sequence is 15 residues long. J lost 2 bases, V lost 3 bases, and 10 bases had no gene match. The CDR3 loop is CSARGNMGQTYEQYF. The CDR3 DNA follows: TGCAGTGCTAGGGGAAACATGGGACAGACCTACGAGCAGTACTTC.

CDR3 in amino acids: CASSVTIATYNEQFF. The CDR3 DNA is TGTGCCAGCAGCGTAACGATAGCCACATACAATGAGCAGTTCTTC. V and J are TRBV9 and TRBJ2-1; no definite D call. The ends were cut back, 1 base at V and 4 bases at J, with 12 bases in the middle. The CDR3 spans 15 residues. Germline values: CDR1 SGDLS, CDR2 YYNGEE.

V usage is TRBV21-1 and J usage is TRBJ2-3; the table's TRBD1 call for D was not verified on the DNA. TRBV21-1 corresponds to a pseudogene. The CDR3 sequence is 17 residues long. The CDR3 DNA sequence: TGTGCCAGCAGCAGTCCCCCCAGAGGACAGGGAACAGATACGCAGTATTTT. Its protein is CASSSPPRGQGTDTQYF.

This clonotype has just a few counts. The chain joins TRBV24-1 to TRBJ2-1, with 14 bases that match TRBD2. CDR1 is KGHDR and CDR2 is SFDVKD in the germline V gene. This CDR3 region has 20 residues. V trimming: 4 bases; J trimming: 4 bases; junction bases outside the gene matches: 14. The CDR3 DNA reads as TGTGCCACCAGTGACCTACCGGGACTAGCGGGAGATAAACAGTACAATGAGCAGTTCTTC. Amino acids: CATSDLPGLAGDKQYNEQFF.

The chain links TRBV7-6 to TRBJ2-1; 7 bases are shared with TRBD2. This CDR3 is 15 amino acids long. The germline V gene has CDR1 SGHVS and CDR2 FNYEAQ. V lost 5 bases to trimming and J lost 3 bases; unmatched junction nucleotides: 7. CDR3 in DNA: TGTGCCAGCAGCCCCTCGCGGGGGTTCTACAATGAGCAGTTCTTC. Protein: CASSPSRGFYNEQFF. The variable domain in full, with the rest retrieved from reference TRBV7-6 and TRBJ2-1, is GAGVSQSPRYKVTKRGQDVALRCDPISGHVSLYWYRQALGQGPEFLTYFNYEAQQDKSGLPNDRFSAERPEGSISTLTIQRTEQRDSAMYRCASSPSRGFYNEQFFGPGTRLTVL.

V gene TRBV10-2 combines with J gene TRBJ2-5; TRBD1 might be the D (5 bases). V lost 6 bases, J lost 2 bases, and 13 bases lay in between. The CDR3 totals 14 residues. Germline V gives CDR1 WSHSY, CDR2 SAAADI. The CDR3 loop reads CASRDQGLQETQYF. In DNA form, the CDR3 reads TGCGCCAGCAGGGACCAGGGTCTGCAAGAGACCCAGTACTTC.

The genes are TRBV4-1 and TRBJ2-2; D tentatively reads TRBD1 or TRBD2 (5 bases each). Trimming took off 2 bases at V and 4 bases at J, with 14 bases between the two ends. Germline V gives CDR1 MGHRA, CDR2 YSYEKL. CDR3 length: 16 residues. The CDR3 here is CASSQPTRDATGELFF. The DNA for the CDR3 is TGCGCCAGCAGCCAACCCACTAGGGACGCCACCGGGGAGCTGTTTTTT.

The chain uses TRBV5-1 and TRBJ1-2; D is ambiguous. The V gene's germline CDR1 is SGHRS and CDR2 YFSETQ. The length of the CDR3 is 15 residues. Trimming left V 5 bases short and J 3 bases short, with 17 bases between. DNA for the CDR3: TGCGCCAGCAGGGGGAGTAGCGGAAGTGACTATGGCTACACCTTC. Encoded protein: CASRGSSGSDYGYTF.

The rearrangement uses TRBV7-8 and TRBJ1-3; D is possibly TRBD1 (5 bases). Germline loops: CDR1 SGHVS, CDR2 FQNEAQ. CDR3 size: 15 residues. V was clipped by 1 base and J by 0 bases, with 7 bases between them. The CDR3 region is CASSLGQYSGNTIYF. The CDR3, as DNA: TGTGCCAGCAGCTTAGGACAGTACTCTGGAAACACCATATATTTT.

V gene TRBV28 combines with J gene TRBJ2-2; possibly TRBD1 for D (6 bases). This CDR3 contains 16 residues. V was cut by 7 bases and J by 2 bases, with 17 bases left in between. CDR1 and CDR2 (germline): MDHEN, SYDVKM. CDR3 sequence: CASTGVRDTNTGELFF. CDR3 in DNA: TGTGCCAGCACAGGGGTTCGCGACACCAACACCGGGGAGCTGTTTTTT.

This clonotype was counted ten times or more. V is TRBV5-1 and J is TRBJ2-1; D perhaps matches TRBD1 (6 bases). Per the germline V gene, CDR1 is SGHRS and CDR2 is YFSETQ. CDR3 length equals 15 residues. V lost 4 bases, J lost 0 bases, and 11 bases lay in between. Written as DNA, the CDR3 is TGCGCCAGCAGCCAACAGGGTGGCTCCTACAATGAGCAGTTCTTC. Amino acids: CASSQQGGSYNEQFF.

This chain connects TRBV6-1 to TRBJ1-5, with a tentative D call TRBD1 (6 bases). In germline, CDR1 is MNHNS, CDR2 SASEGT. This CDR3 comprises 15 residues. Trimming shortened V by 4 bases and J by 6 bases, and 16 bases separated the two germline ends. CDR3 residues: CASSGTFRGGQPQHF. The CDR3 bases are TGTGCCAGCAGTGGAACTTTCAGGGGCGGTCAGCCCCAGCATTTT.

There are many counts of this clonotype. This chain uses TRBV12-3 or TRBV12-4 with TRBJ1-1; D is unclear. Trimming left V 6 bases short and J 0 bases short, with 11 bases between. This CDR3 region has 14 residues. Here the CDR3 DNA reads TGTGCCAGCAGCCACAGAGTGATGAACACTGAAGCTTTCTTT. As protein: CASSHRVMNTEAFF.

This clonotype occurred a few times. The rearrangement uses TRBV24-1 and TRBJ2-7; TRBD1 matches 9 bases. The CDR3 is made up of 15 amino acids. The J segment lost 2 bases and the V segment lost 4 bases, leaving 5 bases of the junction unmatched. CDR1 and CDR2 (germline): KGHDR, SFDVKD. The CDR3 nucleotides are TGTGCCACCAGTGAGTGGACAGGGGTAACCTACGAGCAGTACTTC. This sequence encodes CATSEWTGVTYEQYF.

This clonotype was counted only a few times. The rearrangement joins TRBV2 to TRBJ2-7; D call uncertain. Germline V gene data show CDR1 as SNHLY and CDR2 as FYNNEI. The ends were cut back, 4 bases at V and 8 bases at J, with 9 bases in the middle. CDR3 size: 11 residues. The CDR3 nucleotides are TGTGCCAGCAGTGTCGGCCAGCAGCAGTACTTC. Its protein product is CASSVGQQQYF.

In its sample, this clonotype was seen many times. The chain recombines TRBV29-1 with TRBJ1-2; 7 positions agree with TRBD1. J lost 3 bases, V lost 6 bases, and 4 bases had no gene match. The CDR3 has 12 amino acids. Germline V gene lookup returns CDR1 SQVTM and CDR2 ANQGSEA. CDR3 nucleotide sequence: TGCAGCGTAGTCACAGGGGACTATGGCTACACCTTC. Amino acid sequence: CSVVTGDYGYTF.

The chain has TRBV24-1 and TRBJ2-2; the D is unclear. The CDR3 contains 17 residues. CDR1 is KGHDR and CDR2 is SFDVKD in the germline V gene. Trimming shortened V by 3 bases and J by 0 bases, and 13 bases separated the two germline ends. The CDR3 DNA reads as TGTGCCACCAGTGATCTAGACATTAACGCGAACACCGGGGAGCTGTTTTTT. Amino acid sequence: CATSDLDINANTGELFF.

This clonotype came up many times. This chain uses TRBV4-1 with TRBJ1-4; TRBD1 matches at 7 bases. The V gene's germline CDR1 is MGHRA and CDR2 YSYEKL. Trimming removed 2 bases from V and 0 bases from J; junction bases left unmatched: 6. This CDR3 has 17 residues. In DNA form, the CDR3 reads TGCGCCAGCAGCCAACTCGGACAGGTAGCAACTAATGAAAAACTGTTTTTT. Translated: CASSQLGQVATNEKLFF.

CDR3 region: CASSPLQGRAGNTIYF. The CDR3 DNA follows: TGTGCCAGCTCACCACTACAGGGACGAGCTGGAAACACCATATATTTT. The chain links TRBV18 to TRBJ1-3; a possible D gene is TRBD1 (6 bases). Germline V CDR1 and CDR2: KGHSH, LQKENI. V shed 1 base and J shed 2 bases, with 12 bases lying between them. CDR3 length: 16 residues.

The chain is built from TRBV6-1 and TRBJ2-1, with 7 bases lining up with TRBD1. The CDR3 has 16 residues. Germline V gene sequence: CDR1 MNHNS, CDR2 SASEGT. V was clipped by 6 bases and J by 8 bases; unmatched bases: 16. CDR3 protein: CASSLEGGSGIYEQFF. CDR3 DNA sequence: TGTGCCAGCAGCCTCGAAGGGGGCTCGGGGATCTATGAGCAGTTCTTC.

At least ten counts were recorded for this clonotype. The rearrangement joins TRBV7-9 to TRBJ1-5; TRBD1 matches at 12 bases. With 5 bases clipped from V and 4 bases from J, the junction kept 9 bases outside the gene matches. The CDR3 is 17 amino acids. Germline CDR1 and CDR2: SEHNR and FQNEAQ (reference sequence). The CDR3 DNA follows: TGTGCCAGCAGCCCCGCGACGGGACAGGGGGCTAATCAGCCCCAGCATTTT. Encoded protein: CASSPATGQGANQPQHF.

The chain combines TRBV7-9 with TRBJ2-1; D is unresolved. CDR1 and CDR2 (germline): SEHNR, FQNEAQ (reference sequence). The V end lost 5 bases, the J end lost 4 bases, and 12 bases lay between the germline ends. This CDR3 has 14 amino acids. CDR3 amino acids: CASSPVLGYNEQFF. The CDR3 DNA is TGTGCCAGCAGCCCAGTTCTTGGGTACAATGAGCAGTTCTTC. Complete variable domain (other parts from reference TRBV7-9 and TRBJ2-1): DTGVSQNPRHKITKRGQNVTFRCDPISEHNRLYWYRQTLGQGPEFLTYFQNEAQLEKSRLLSDRFSAERPKGSFSTLEIQRTEQGDSAMYLCASSPVLGYNEQFFGPGTRLTVL.

The gene calls are TRBV12-3 or TRBV12-4 and TRBJ1-3, with D perhaps matching TRBD1 (6 bases). V lost 0 bases to trimming and J lost 4 bases, with 13 bases between them. This CDR3 is built from 16 residues. The CDR3 protein is CASSLAVGAAGNTIYF. The CDR3 DNA follows: TGTGCCAGCAGTTTAGCTGTGGGGGCTGCCGGAAACACCATATATTTT.

The chain employs TRBV6-5 and TRBJ2-3; 7 positions agree with TRBD1. The CDR3 extends over 17 amino acids. Germline assignment: CDR1 MNHEY and CDR2 SVGAGI. After removal of 2 bases from V and 0 bases from J, the junction contained 8 bases not matched to a gene. DNA for the CDR3: TGTGCCAGCAGTTACGTAGGGGGCGCGAGTAGCACAGATACGCAGTATTTT. Protein product: CASSYVGGASSTDTQYF.

The chain employs TRBV20-1 and TRBJ1-1; D unclear. This CDR3 has 10 amino acids. Germline assignment: CDR1 DFQATT and CDR2 SNEGSKA (reference sequence). The CDR3 reads CRSGGPEAFF. CDR3 sequence (DNA): TGCCGGAGTGGTGGGCCTGAAGCTTTCTTT.

The chain carries TRBV7-9 and TRBJ2-2, with 8 bases identical to TRBD1. Germline V gene sequence: CDR1 SEHNR, CDR2 FQNEAQ (reference sequence). V lost 11 bases to trimming and J lost 5 bases; unmatched junction nucleotides: 10. This CDR3 is built from 14 residues. The CDR3: CAGTGQGSTGELFF. CDR3 in DNA: TGTGCCGGCACAGGACAGGGAAGTACCGGGGAGCTGTTTTTT.

This clonotype was seen a few times. V usage is TRBV5-1 and J usage is TRBJ2-3; 9 positions agree with TRBD1. The germline CDR1 and CDR2 sequences are SGHRS and YFSETQ. The CDR3 has 14 residues. V lost 4 bases, J lost 5 bases, and 5 bases stayed unmatched. This CDR3 reads CASSTGQGKDTQYF. In DNA, the CDR3 is TGCGCCAGCAGCACAGGACAGGGGAAAGATACGCAGTATTTT.